This TCR beta chain originates from a study of OX40 agonist ivuxolimab in advanced cancers. Study context: Patients took ivuxolimab, an agonistic anti-OX40 (CD134) antibody. Among those enrolled, mean age was 60 years (range about 23 to 90) and 75% to 85% were male. Every 2 weeks, patients got intravenous ivuxolimab at one of six dose levels (0.01-10 mg/kg). Points from the study as a whole: Both blood CD4+ and CD8+ T cells showed clonal growth by week 6 at 0.1 to 3.0 mg/kg.

The data were produced by immunoSEQ multiplex PCR, yet TCRdb's version contains in-frame clones alone and is incomplete. The sample has 30,000 to 45,000 clones, about 81% seen once. Regarding this clone: Antigen: not known.

V lost 4 bases and J lost 5, with 10 bases in between. CDR3 size: 13 residues. Germline V gene data show CDR1 as MDHEN and CDR2 as SYDVKM. The receptor comes from an adult with an advanced solid tumor such as melanoma, head and neck, liver or kidney cancer. The sample in question was CD4+ or CD8+ T cells sorted from blood, obtained in a trial of the OX40 agonist ivuxolimab. This chain uses TRBV28 with TRBJ2-3; possible D gene TRBD2, 6 bases. The DNA for the CDR3 is TGTGCCAGCAGTTCCCGGGGGAGAGATACGCAGTATTTT. Protein product: CASSSRGRDTQYF.